Listed here are 28 T cell receptor beta chains from one sample, sequenced in a study of T cells after yellow fever vaccination. TCRdb re-derived calls from the 5' RACE reads in MiXCR, one entry per CDR3 protein. The table lists under 400,000 distinct CDR3 sequences, roughly an eighth of them singletons. This specimen was CD4+ T cells sorted from PBMCs, taken 15 days after the yellow fever booster vaccination. These receptors all stem from a man aged 18 to 30 who received the YFV17D yellow fever vaccine.

V and J are TRBV7-2 and TRBJ1-2; 7 bases align to TRBD1. Germline V gene sequence: CDR1 SGHTA, CDR2 FQGNSA. The CDR3 covers 15 residues. V shed 1 base, J shed 6 bases, and the junction held 8 bases outside the gene matches. CDR3 sequence: CASSLGATGPNGYTF. The CDR3 nucleotides read TGTGCCAGCAGCTTAGGGGCGACAGGGCCAAATGGCTACACCTTC.

This clonotype was counted a few times. The chain couples TRBV4-3 to TRBJ1-2; 12 bases fit TRBD1. Losses at the gene ends were 4 bases for V and 2 bases for J; bases not matched to a gene: 2. Germline CDR1 is LGHNA and CDR2 is YSLEER. The CDR3 has 15 amino acids. The CDR3 is CASSRDRGPNYGYTF. CDR3 sequence (DNA): TGCGCCAGCAGCCGGGACAGGGGGCCAAACTATGGCTACACCTTC.

This sequence joins TRBV19 and TRBJ2-1, with D unclear. Germline V gene data show CDR1 as LNHDA and CDR2 as SQIVND (reference sequence). Deletions cut 8 bases from V and 0 bases from J, with 8 bases between. The CDR3 is 13 residues long. As DNA, the CDR3 is TGTGCCAGTGGAGCGAGCTCCTACAATGAGCAGTTCTTC. Translation: CASGASSYNEQFF.

This clonotype was observed many times. The chain combines TRBV12-3 or TRBV12-4 with TRBJ1-4; D remains unclear. V shed 10 bases and J shed 6 bases, with 9 bases lying between them. The CDR3 has 11 amino acids. The CDR3, as DNA: TGTGCCACCGGGCGGGATGAAAAACTGTTTTTT. Its protein is CATGRDEKLFF.

This clonotype has more than one count but fewer than ten. The rearrangement uses TRBV7-3 and TRBJ2-1; TRBD1 matches 10 bases. The CDR3 length is 14 residues. Germline values: CDR1 SGHTA, CDR2 FQGTGA. After removal of 4 bases from V and 5 bases from J, the junction contained 2 bases not matched to a gene. As DNA, the CDR3 is TGTGCCAGCAGCTGGGGGACAGGGGACAATGAGCAGTTCTTC. It translates to CASSWGTGDNEQFF.

Of note for this clonotype: Germline and junction disagree at one end, which may indicate a read error. The gene calls are TRBV30 and TRBJ1-1, with 7 bases that match TRBD1. CDR3 length: 12 amino acids. Germline V gene data show CDR1 as GTSNPN and CDR2 as SVGIG (reference sequence). The CDR3 is CAWCVLQGLAFF. The CDR3 DNA reads TGTGCCTGGTGTGTACTACAGGGGTTGGCTTTCTTT.

The J gene is TRBJ2-7, the V gene TRBV6-5; D may be TRBD1 (5 bases). V lost 5 bases to trimming and J lost 7 bases, with 15 bases between them. The CDR3 has 13 residues. Germline V gene lookup returns CDR1 MNHEY and CDR2 SVGAGI. CDR3 region: CASSRTGRGEQYF. The CDR3 DNA sequence: TGTGCCAGCAGTCGCACAGGACGCGGAGAGCAGTACTTC.

This clonotype has just a few counts. The chain has TRBV6-1 and TRBJ2-7, with 7 bases identical to TRBD2. Germline V CDR1 and CDR2: MNHNS, SASEGT. This CDR3 region has 13 residues. Unmatched junction bases numbered 8, after V lost 6 bases and J lost 6 bases. CDR3 sequence reads: CASREGGALEQYV. Here the CDR3 DNA reads TGTGCCAGCAGAGAGGGAGGGGCCCTCGAGCAGTACGTC.

In its sample, this clonotype was seen a few times. J is TRBJ2-5 and V is TRBV7-2, with TRBD2 matching over 7 bases. This CDR3 is built from 14 residues. CDR1 is SGHTA, CDR2 FQGNSA, per germline. The junction had 8 bases not matched to a gene; V was cut back by 5 bases and J by 5 bases. In DNA, the CDR3 is TGTGCCAGCAGCCGGGACTACTTAAGTGAGACCCAGTACTTC. Translating it yields CASSRDYLSETQYF.

The sample holds a few counts of this clonotype. V and J are TRBV28 and TRBJ2-1; unclear D gene. Germline V gene sequence: CDR1 MDHEN, CDR2 SYDVKM. The CDR3 is made up of 13 amino acids. Trimming took 7 bases from V and 7 from J, leaving 14 bases between them. CDR3 residues: CASNRLGGNEQFF. CDR3 DNA: TGTGCCAGCAATCGCCTTGGTGGGAATGAGCAGTTCTTC.

The chain couples TRBV2 to TRBJ2-7; D is perhaps TRBD2 (5 bases). The CDR3 loop spans 15 amino acids. Germline CDR1 and CDR2: SNHLY and FYNNEI. V lost 6 bases, J lost 3 bases, and 18 bases lay in between. The CDR3 loop reads CASSGVGGPYYEQYF. CDR3 nucleotides: TGTGCCAGCAGCGGGGTAGGAGGACCTTACTACGAGCAGTACTTC.

This clonotype showed up just a few times. The J gene is TRBJ1-6, the V gene TRBV30; D is perhaps TRBD1 (5 bases). Deletions cut 0 bases from V and 5 bases from J, with 20 bases between. In germline, CDR1 is GTSNPN, CDR2 SVGIG (reference sequence). CDR3 length: 18 residues. The DNA for the CDR3 is TGTGCCTGGAGTGTACAGGTGGGGGGTCACCTGAATAATTCACCCCTCCACTTT. Translated: CAWSVQVGGHLNNSPLHF. Full variable domain (remainder filled in from reference TRBV30 and TRBJ1-6): SQTIHQWPATLVQPVGSPLSLECTVEGTSNPNLYWYRQAAGRGLQLLFYSVGIGQISSEVPQNLSASRPQDRQFILSSKKLLLSDSGFYLCAWSVQVGGHLNNSPLHFGNGTRLTVT.

The chain employs TRBV7-3 and TRBJ2-3; tentatively, D is TRBD2 (6 bases). CDR1 and CDR2 (germline): SGHTA, FQGTGA. Trimming took off 4 bases at V and 0 bases at J, with 8 bases between the two ends. This CDR3 spans 14 amino acids. The CDR3 loop reads CASSSGASTDTQYF. Written as DNA, the CDR3 is TGTGCCAGCAGCTCGGGAGCGAGCACAGATACGCAGTATTTT.

The chain combines TRBV5-4 with TRBJ2-3; TRBD2 matches 11 bases. The V gene's germline CDR1 is SGHNT and CDR2 YYREEE (reference sequence). There are 15 residues in the CDR3. Germline trimming cut 4 bases from V and 8 bases from J; bases unmatched to any gene: 9. For the CDR3, the DNA is TGTGCCAGCAGCACCGGGACTAGCGGCTCTTTTACGCAGTATTTT. Amino acids: CASSTGTSGSFTQYF.

This rearrangement joins TRBV28 to TRBJ2-5; maybe TRBD2 (6 bases). V was shortened by 4 bases and J by 2 bases, with 11 bases between the two germline ends. CDR3 size: 14 residues. Germline V gives CDR1 MDHEN, CDR2 SYDVKM. The DNA for the CDR3 is TGTGCCAGCAGTTCCCGGGACTTTCAAGAGACCCAGTACTTC. It translates to CASSSRDFQETQYF. Complete variable domain (other parts from reference TRBV28 and TRBJ2-5): DVKVTQSSRYLVKRTGEKVFLECVQDMDHENMFWYRQDPGLGLRLIYFSYDVKMKEKGDIPEGYSVSREKKERFSLILESASTNQTSMYLCASSSRDFQETQYFGPGTRLLVL.

This clonotype was found a few times. The rearrangement links TRBV7-2 to TRBJ1-6; 8 bases map to TRBD1. This CDR3 contains 16 residues. The germline gives CDR1 SGHTA, CDR2 FQGNSA. Losses at the gene ends were 4 bases for V and 11 bases for J; bases not matched to a gene: 13. The CDR3 region is CASSWTGSESRTPLHF. CDR3 sequence (DNA): TGTGCCAGCAGCTGGACAGGGTCGGAAAGTAGAACACCCCTCCACTTT.

The chain joins TRBV2 to TRBJ2-3; 8 bases agree with TRBD2. Germline lookup yields CDR1 SNHLY and CDR2 FYNNEI. The CDR3 is made up of 15 amino acids. V gave up 7 bases and J gave up 1 base; unmatched junction bases: 7. In DNA, the CDR3 is TGTGCCAGCACGATTAGCGGGGACCGCACAGATACGCAGTATTTT. Residues: CASTISGDRTDTQYF. Looking up the rest from reference TRBV2 and TRBJ2-3 gives the full variable domain: EPEVTQTPSHQVTQMGQEVILRCVPISNHLYFYWYRQILGQKVEFLVSFYNNEISEKSEIFDDQFSVERPDGSNFTLKIRSTKLEDSAMYFCASTISGDRTDTQYFGPGTRLTVL.

This clonotype occurred many times. This chain links TRBV7-8 with TRBJ1-6, with D uncertain. This CDR3 comprises 17 residues. The germline gives CDR1 SGHVS, CDR2 FQNEAQ. V was cut by 1 base and J by 0 bases, with 10 bases left in between. CDR3 DNA sequence: TGTGCCAGCAGCTTAGGGGCTTTGAGCTCCTATAATTCACCCCTCCACTTT. Encoded protein: CASSLGALSSYNSPLHF. Supplemented by reference TRBV7-8 and TRBJ1-6, the full variable domain reads GAGVSQSPRYKVAKRGQDVALRCDPISGHVSLFWYQQALGQGPEFLTYFQNEAQLDKSGLPSDRFFAERPEGSVSTLKIQRTQQEDSAVYLCASSLGALSSYNSPLHFGNGTRLTVT.

This clonotype occurred a few times. The V call is TRBV5-6, the J call TRBJ2-3; 15 nucleotides match TRBD2. The CDR3 totals 17 residues. J lost 4 bases, V lost 4 bases, and 7 bases had no gene match. Germline CDR1 SGHDT, CDR2 YYEEEE. CDR3: CASSRTSGGAGADTQYF. The CDR3 bases are TGTGCCAGCAGCCGGACTAGCGGGGGGGCCGGGGCAGATACGCAGTATTTT.

Only a few counts were recorded for this clonotype. This sequence joins TRBV4-1 and TRBJ1-1; D is possibly TRBD1 (6 bases). The length of the CDR3 is 16 residues. V was trimmed by 4 bases and J by 1 base, leaving 16 bases between them. Germline V gene lookup returns CDR1 MGHRA and CDR2 YSYEKL. The CDR3 bases are TGCGCCAGCAGCCGAGGGCCAGGGGCCAGGAACACTGAAGCTTTCTTT. It yields the protein CASSRGPGARNTEAFF.

This clonotype was detected only a few times. The chain recombines TRBV24-1 with TRBJ1-2; tentative D call: TRBD1 (6 bases). CDR1 and CDR2 from the germline V gene are KGHDR and SFDVKD. The V and J ends lost 3 bases and 4 bases respectively, with 17 bases between them. The CDR3 is 16 amino acids. The CDR3 protein is CATSDETSGGPYGYTF. CDR3 DNA sequence: TGTGCCACCAGTGATGAAACATCTGGGGGGCCCTATGGCTACACCTTC.

The chain employs TRBV28 and TRBJ2-3; TRBD1 is a possible D gene (6 bases). The V end was cut by 3 bases, the J end by 0 bases, with 10 bases between. CDR1 MDHEN and CDR2 SYDVKM come from the germline V gene. This CDR3 has 15 residues. CDR3 sequence: CASSLLGASTDTQYF. The DNA of the CDR3 is TGTGCCAGCAGTTTGTTGGGGGCGAGCACAGATACGCAGTATTTT.

CDR3 sequence: CASSPYRGFLSAGELFF. The CDR3 DNA reads as TGTGCCAGCAGCCCGTACAGGGGGTTCCTTTCGGCGGGGGAGCTGTTTTTT. The chain combines TRBV6-2 or TRBV6-3 with TRBJ2-2; 8 positions match TRBD1. Germline V CDR1 and CDR2: MNHEY, SVGEGT. The CDR3 loop spans 17 amino acids. Losses at the gene ends were 6 bases for V and 8 bases for J; bases not matched to a gene: 17.

This clonotype turned up a few times. The chain joins TRBV6-2 or TRBV6-3 to TRBJ2-5, with D perhaps matching TRBD1 or TRBD2 (5 bases each). The CDR3 sequence is 15 residues long. From germline, CDR1 is MNHEY and CDR2 SVGEGT. Trimming removed 8 bases from V and 5 bases from J, with 21 bases in between. The CDR3 loop is CASRRRDRHHETQYF. CDR3 coding DNA: TGTGCCAGCCGGCGCCGGGACCGACATCACGAGACCCAGTACTTC.

This clonotype was seen only a few times. J is TRBJ2-3 and V is TRBV20-1; D might be TRBD2 (5 bases). The CDR3 is 12 residues long. Germline V gene lookup returns CDR1 DFQATT and CDR2 SNEGSKA (reference sequence). V lost 1 base and J lost 5, with 7 bases in between. In DNA form, the CDR3 reads TGCAGTGCTAGAGTTGAGGGAGATACGCAGTATTTT. It translates to CSARVEGDTQYF.

The chain employs TRBV13 and TRBJ2-1; perhaps D is TRBD1 or TRBD2 (7 bases each). The germline V and J ends were trimmed by 6 bases and 8 bases, with 20 bases remaining between them. Germline V gene data show CDR1 as PRHDT and CDR2 as FYEKMQ (reference sequence). The length of the CDR3 is 15 residues. The CDR3 DNA sequence: TGTGCCAGCAGGAAGGGAGGGGGCCGGAGGTATGAGCAGTTCTTC. Translating it yields CASRKGGGRRYEQFF.

This clonotype has just a few counts. The genes are TRBV5-1 and TRBJ2-2; D may be TRBD1 (5 bases). Trimming removed 2 bases at V and 7 bases at J, with 9 bases between. The CDR3 has 13 amino acids. Germline CDR1 is SGHRS and CDR2 is YFSETQ. Here the CDR3 DNA reads TGCGCCAGCAGCTTCCAAGGGGACGGGGAGCTGTTTTTT. This translates into CASSFQGDGELFF.

The V call is TRBV14, the J call TRBJ1-4; possible D gene TRBD1, 5 bases. V was clipped by 4 bases and J by 5 bases, with 14 bases between them. The V gene's germline CDR1 is SGHDN and CDR2 FVKESK. CDR3 length: 15 residues. CDR3: CASSLNRDQNEKLFF. The CDR3 region has the DNA TGTGCCAGCAGCCTCAACCGGGACCAAAATGAAAAACTGTTTTTT.